This T cell receptor (beta chain) was captured by sequencing in a study of STAT5B mutations in CD4+ large granular lymphocyte leukemia. The CDR3 loop spans 16 amino acids. Trimming cost V 7 bases and J 5 bases; bases outside gene matches: 13. CDR1 is SGHRS and CDR2 is YFSETQ in the germline V gene. Libraries were prepared by immunoSEQ multiplex PCR; TCRdb keeps only in-frame clonotypes and omits some of them. This table holds 30,000 to 40,000 clones, more than 70% found once. The source of this sequence is a human donor in good health. This chain joins TRBV5-1 and TRBJ2-1; 9 bases fit TRBD1. The specimen was CD4+ T cells from blood buffy coats. As DNA, the CDR3 is TGCGCCAGCTTCCCCCCGGGACAGGGTATGAACAATGAGCAGTTCTTC. Amino acids: CASFPPGQGMNNEQFF.